This is a list of T cell receptor beta chains from one sample in a study of OX40 agonist ivuxolimab in advanced cancers. Clones were read by immunoSEQ multiplex PCR, and TCRdb kept only the in-frame ones, dropping some. The sample consists of about 70,000 clones, about 81% of them appearing once. This specimen was CD4+ or CD8+ T cells sorted from blood, taken in a trial of the OX40 agonist ivuxolimab. These TCRs come from an adult with an advanced solid tumor such as melanoma, head and neck, liver or kidney cancer. CDR3s include the opening cysteine and the closing phenylalanine or tryptophan. Each record gives: D gene, V gene, clone size, J gene, CDR3 DNA, CDR3 protein. The D gene is left open where the match is weak. A row's size may be missing; if present it is once, few, many or a size class.

d_call: -
v_call: TRBV5-6
clone_size: -
j_call: TRBJ2-3
cdr3_nt: TGTGCCAGCAGCTCGTGGGGCGGTGAAACGCAGTATTTT
cdr3_aa: CASSSWGGETQYF

d_call: -
v_call: TRBV11-2
clone_size: -
j_call: TRBJ2-3
cdr3_nt: TGTGCCAGCAGCTTAGGGGTAACCGGTAGCACAGATACGCAGTATTTT
cdr3_aa: CASSLGVTGSTDTQYF

d_call: TRBD2
v_call: TRBV11-2
clone_size: -
j_call: TRBJ2-1
cdr3_nt: TGTGCCAGCAGCTTAGCTGGCGGGAGTAGCTCCTACAATGAGCAGTTCTTC
cdr3_aa: CASSLAGGSSSYNEQFF

d_call: TRBD1
v_call: TRBV5-1
clone_size: -
j_call: TRBJ2-5
cdr3_nt: TGCGCCAGCAGCTTGAAAGGGGGCGGTAGGGAGACCCAGTACTTC
cdr3_aa: CASSLKGGGRETQYF

d_call: TRBD2
v_call: TRBV5-4
clone_size: -
j_call: TRBJ2-1
cdr3_nt: TGTGCCAGCAGCTCCCGGGCGGGAGCGGTAGGCGAGCAGTTCTTC
cdr3_aa: CASSSRAGAVGEQFF

d_call: -
v_call: TRBV5-4
clone_size: -
j_call: TRBJ2-2
cdr3_nt: TGTGCCAGCAGCCACCCCGGAGGCATGGCGGCCGGGGAGCTGTTTTTT
cdr3_aa: CASSHPGGMAAGELFF

d_call: -
v_call: TRBV19
clone_size: -
j_call: TRBJ1-4
cdr3_nt: TGTGCCAGTAGTATTTTGCGGGGGGCTCGGGAAAAACTGTTTTTT
cdr3_aa: CASSILRGAREKLFF

d_call: -
v_call: TRBV7-8
clone_size: -
j_call: TRBJ2-4
cdr3_nt: TGTGCCAGCAGCGTCACGAGGGAAAACATTCAGTACTTC
cdr3_aa: CASSVTRENIQYF

d_call: -
v_call: TRBV15
clone_size: -
j_call: TRBJ2-1
cdr3_nt: TGTGCCACCAGCGCTCATCTTGAGCAGTTCTTC
cdr3_aa: CATSAHLEQFF

d_call: TRBD1
v_call: TRBV5-1
clone_size: -
j_call: TRBJ2-3
cdr3_nt: TGCGCCAGCAGCTTGGTCGGACAGGGTCCTATAGATACGCAGTATTTT
cdr3_aa: CASSLVGQGPIDTQYF

d_call: -
v_call: TRBV11-2
clone_size: -
j_call: TRBJ2-7
cdr3_nt: TGTGCCAGCAGCTTAGGAAAAAACGAGCAGTACTTC
cdr3_aa: CASSLGKNEQYF

d_call: TRBD1
v_call: TRBV29-1
clone_size: -
j_call: TRBJ2-7
cdr3_nt: TGCAGCGTCCAGGGACAGGCCTACGAGCAGTACTTC
cdr3_aa: CSVQGQAYEQYF

d_call: -
v_call: TRBV10-3
clone_size: -
j_call: TRBJ2-7
cdr3_nt: TGTGCCATCAGTTCCGAAACGGGACGCACGGCAGAGCAGTACTTC
cdr3_aa: CAISSETGRTAEQYF

d_call: -
v_call: TRBV6-5
clone_size: -
j_call: TRBJ2-1
cdr3_nt: TGTGCCAGCACGAGGGCGGTCCACAATGAGCAGTTCTTC
cdr3_aa: CASTRAVHNEQFF

d_call: TRBD2
v_call: TRBV27
clone_size: -
j_call: TRBJ2-5
cdr3_nt: TGTGCCACCAACCTAGCTAGCGGGAGTGGGGAGACCCAGTACTTC
cdr3_aa: CATNLASGSGETQYF

d_call: -
v_call: TRBV5-1
clone_size: -
j_call: TRBJ1-4
cdr3_nt: TGCGCCAGCAGCTTGGCCGGAACAGAACGGGAAAAACTGTTTTTT
cdr3_aa: CASSLAGTEREKLFF

d_call: -
v_call: TRBV9
clone_size: -
j_call: TRBJ2-1
cdr3_nt: TGTGCCAGCAGCGCACAGCCCAGCTCCTACAATGAGCAGTTCTTC
cdr3_aa: CASSAQPSSYNEQFF

d_call: TRBD1
v_call: TRBV18
clone_size: -
j_call: TRBJ1-1
cdr3_nt: TGTGCCAGCTCACCGACAGGGTTTGGCACTGAAGCTTTCTTT
cdr3_aa: CASSPTGFGTEAFF

d_call: TRBD2
v_call: TRBV5-4
clone_size: once
j_call: TRBJ2-1
cdr3_nt: TGTGCCAGCAGTCGTAGCGGGAGGGCCCCCGGGAATGAGCAGTTCTTC
cdr3_aa: CASSRSGRAPGNEQFF

d_call: -
v_call: TRBV5-6
clone_size: -
j_call: TRBJ2-1
cdr3_nt: TGTGCCAGCAGCTCACTAGGACGAGTGCAGTTCTTC
cdr3_aa: CASSSLGRVQFF

d_call: TRBD1
v_call: TRBV5-4
clone_size: -
j_call: TRBJ1-1
cdr3_nt: TGTGCCAGCAGCTTGGGTGGGACAGGAAGGACTGAAGCTTTCTTT
cdr3_aa: CASSLGGTGRTEAFF

d_call: -
v_call: TRBV6-1
clone_size: -
j_call: TRBJ1-1
cdr3_nt: TGTGCCAGCAGCTGGGGGGGGGCGGGCACTGAAGCTTTCTTT
cdr3_aa: CASSWGGAGTEAFF